Listed below are T cell receptor beta chains from one sample, sequenced in a study of blood T cell repertoires in COVID-19. TCRdb's table, derived via immunoSEQ multiplex PCR, lists solely in-frame clones and lacks some. The profile shows about 260,000 clones, about nine tenths of them singletons. The specimen was peripheral blood. Receptor source: a man in his 60s who had recovered from COVID-19. Each CDR3 is given with its conserved first and last residue. Fields, in order: J gene, clone size, V gene, D gene, CDR3 DNA, CDR3 protein. The D gene is left open where the match is weak. Clone sizes are given selectively: once, few, many, or a class where the clone is expanded.

j_call: TRBJ1-2; clone_size: once; v_call: TRBV14; d_call: NA; cdr3_nt: TGTGCCAGCAGCCAACTAAGAGACTATGGCTACACCTTC; cdr3_aa: CASSQLRDYGYTF
j_call: TRBJ2-1; clone_size: NA; v_call: TRBV6-5; d_call: TRBD2; cdr3_nt: TGTGCCAGCAGGGGGACTAGCTCCTACAATGAGCAGTTCTTC; cdr3_aa: CASRGTSSYNEQFF
j_call: TRBJ2-1; clone_size: NA; v_call: TRBV4-2; d_call: TRBD2; cdr3_nt: TGTGCCAGCAGCCAAGGGACTAGCGGGGGGGTTTATGAGCAGTTCTTC; cdr3_aa: CASSQGTSGGVYEQFF
j_call: TRBJ1-1; clone_size: NA; v_call: TRBV10-3; d_call: NA; cdr3_nt: TGTGCCATCAGTGAGAATCAGGATTTGAACACTGAAGCTTTCTTT; cdr3_aa: CAISENQDLNTEAFF
j_call: TRBJ1-2; clone_size: NA; v_call: TRBV6-2/TRBV6-3; d_call: NA; cdr3_nt: TGTGCCAGCAGTTACGACAGGATTGAAGGCTACACCTTC; cdr3_aa: CASSYDRIEGYTF
j_call: TRBJ2-7; clone_size: NA; v_call: TRBV5-1; d_call: TRBD1; cdr3_nt: TGCGCCAGCAGCTTGGGGGCTGGTTTACAGGGGTCCTACGAGCAGTACTTC; cdr3_aa: CASSLGAGLQGSYEQYF
j_call: TRBJ2-5; clone_size: NA; v_call: TRBV5-4; d_call: TRBD2; cdr3_nt: TGTGCCAGCAGCCCCGCTCGGAGCGGGGGGGCTGAGACCCAGTACTTC; cdr3_aa: CASSPARSGGAETQYF
j_call: TRBJ1-2; clone_size: NA; v_call: TRBV19; d_call: NA; cdr3_nt: TGTGCCAGTAGAAAGAGGGGGTCGGGCTATGGCTACACCTTC; cdr3_aa: CASRKRGSGYGYTF
j_call: TRBJ2-1; clone_size: once; v_call: TRBV6-5; d_call: TRBD1; cdr3_nt: TGTGCCACCCCAACCAGGGGGCGCCTCGGTGAGCAGTTCTTC; cdr3_aa: CATPTRGRLGEQFF
j_call: TRBJ1-1; clone_size: NA; v_call: TRBV11-2; d_call: NA; cdr3_nt: TGTGCCAGCAGCTTAGTCCGGCGGGGGGCAATGAACACTGAAGCTTTCTTT; cdr3_aa: CASSLVRRGAMNTEAFF
j_call: TRBJ2-6; clone_size: NA; v_call: TRBV7-2; d_call: NA; cdr3_nt: TGTGCCAGCAAAACTTCTGGGGCCAACGTCCTGACTTTC; cdr3_aa: CASKTSGANVLTF
j_call: TRBJ2-1; clone_size: NA; v_call: TRBV27; d_call: TRBD2; cdr3_nt: TGTGCCAGCAGCCTTTCTAGCGGGGGGTGGAATGAGCAGTTCTTC; cdr3_aa: CASSLSSGGWNEQFF
j_call: TRBJ1-2; clone_size: once; v_call: TRBV27; d_call: NA; cdr3_nt: TGTGCCAGCAGTTTAGCGGGACCGGTCTCTGATGGCTACACCTTC; cdr3_aa: CASSLAGPVSDGYTF
j_call: TRBJ2-7; clone_size: NA; v_call: TRBV23-1; d_call: NA; cdr3_nt: TGCGCCAGCAGTCAAGAGGTCAGGGGTGGCGACGAGCAGTACTTC; cdr3_aa: CASSQEVRGGDEQYF
j_call: TRBJ1-1; clone_size: NA; v_call: TRBV30; d_call: NA; cdr3_nt: TGTGCCTGGATAGGTAACGCGGAGGGAGCTTTCTTT; cdr3_aa: CAWIGNAEGAFF
j_call: TRBJ1-1; clone_size: NA; v_call: TRBV7-9; d_call: NA; cdr3_nt: TGTGCCAGCAGCTTAAGTACAGGGAACACTGAAGCTTTCTTT; cdr3_aa: CASSLSTGNTEAFF
j_call: TRBJ2-3; clone_size: NA; v_call: TRBV14; d_call: TRBD2; cdr3_nt: TGTGCCAGCAGCCAAGATCGGGGGGGGTACGATACGCAGTATTTT; cdr3_aa: CASSQDRGGYDTQYF
j_call: TRBJ2-7; clone_size: NA; v_call: TRBV18; d_call: TRBD1; cdr3_nt: TGTGCCAGCTCACCAAAACAGGGGGCCTACGAGCAGTACTTC; cdr3_aa: CASSPKQGAYEQYF
j_call: TRBJ1-4; clone_size: NA; v_call: TRBV6-5; d_call: TRBD1; cdr3_nt: TGTGCCAGCAGGGATTCCGGGACAGGGGATGAAAAACTGTTTTTT; cdr3_aa: CASRDSGTGDEKLFF
j_call: TRBJ2-7; clone_size: NA; v_call: TRBV3-1/TRBV3-2; d_call: TRBD1; cdr3_nt: TGTGCCAGCAGCCAAGTCGGGGACAGGAGCTCCTACGAGCAGTACTTC; cdr3_aa: CASSQVGDRSSYEQYF
j_call: TRBJ1-4; clone_size: NA; v_call: TRBV21-1; d_call: NA; cdr3_nt: TGTGCCAGCAGCAAAGCCGGGCGGGGGCTCGACAGAAGGAACCCAACTAATGAAAAACTGTTTTTT; cdr3_aa: CASSKAGRGLDRRNPTNEKLFF
j_call: TRBJ1-6; clone_size: NA; v_call: TRBV4-1; d_call: NA; cdr3_nt: TGCGCCAGCAGCCAAGCCCCAGGGCAGTTCGGTTCACCCCTCCACTTT; cdr3_aa: CASSQAPGQFGSPLHF
j_call: TRBJ1-1; clone_size: NA; v_call: TRBV5-1; d_call: NA; cdr3_nt: TGCGCCAGCAGCGCACAGGGTAGAGCTTTCTTT; cdr3_aa: CASSAQGRAFF
j_call: TRBJ2-5; clone_size: NA; v_call: TRBV7-6; d_call: TRBD1; cdr3_nt: TGTGCCAGCAGCTTATACGGGCCCGGGACAGGGTATCAAGAGACCCAGTACTTC; cdr3_aa: CASSLYGPGTGYQETQYF
j_call: TRBJ1-1; clone_size: NA; v_call: TRBV2; d_call: NA; cdr3_nt: TGTGCCAGCAGTCGAACAGGGCTCAACACTGAAGCTTTCTTT; cdr3_aa: CASSRTGLNTEAFF
j_call: TRBJ2-4; clone_size: NA; v_call: TRBV18; d_call: TRBD1; cdr3_nt: TGTGCCAGCTCACCCGGACAGGGTCTTGACATTCAGTACTTC; cdr3_aa: CASSPGQGLDIQYF
j_call: TRBJ2-5; clone_size: NA; v_call: TRBV5-1; d_call: TRBD2; cdr3_nt: TGCGCCAGCAGAAGCGGGGGGAGACAAGAGACCCAGTACTTC; cdr3_aa: CASRSGGRQETQYF
j_call: TRBJ2-3; clone_size: NA; v_call: TRBV7-2; d_call: NA; cdr3_nt: TGTGCCAGCAGTCCCTTCAGCACAGATACGCAGTATTTT; cdr3_aa: CASSPFSTDTQYF
j_call: TRBJ1-1; clone_size: NA; v_call: TRBV19; d_call: NA; cdr3_nt: TGTGCCAGTAGTATTCTACCGGCGGGGAACACTGAAGCTTTCTTT; cdr3_aa: CASSILPAGNTEAFF
j_call: TRBJ1-1; clone_size: NA; v_call: TRBV9; d_call: TRBD1; cdr3_nt: TGTGCCAGCAGCGCAGACAGGGGGTTGGGGAACACTGAAGCTTTCTTT; cdr3_aa: CASSADRGLGNTEAFF
j_call: TRBJ1-1; clone_size: NA; v_call: TRBV9; d_call: NA; cdr3_nt: TGTGCCAGCAGCGTAAAGGGGGTGGGCACTGAAGCTTTCTTT; cdr3_aa: CASSVKGVGTEAFF
j_call: TRBJ2-2; clone_size: NA; v_call: TRBV21-1; d_call: NA; cdr3_nt: TGTGCCAGCAGCAAAGAAGGGGCTTCGGAATCCGGGGAGCTGTTTTTT; cdr3_aa: CASSKEGASESGELFF
j_call: TRBJ2-3; clone_size: NA; v_call: TRBV5-1; d_call: TRBD2; cdr3_nt: TGCGCCAGCAGCGGCGGACTAGTTGGGGCCGCAGATACGCAGTATTTT; cdr3_aa: CASSGGLVGAADTQYF
j_call: TRBJ2-5; clone_size: NA; v_call: TRBV6-2/TRBV6-3; d_call: NA; cdr3_nt: TGTGCCAGCAGTTCCGTTAGAGAGGAGACCCAGTACTTC; cdr3_aa: CASSSVREETQYF
j_call: TRBJ2-3; clone_size: NA; v_call: TRBV7-2; d_call: TRBD1; cdr3_nt: TGTGCCAGCAGCACACAGGGGTCGACAGATACGCAGTATTTT; cdr3_aa: CASSTQGSTDTQYF
j_call: TRBJ2-7; clone_size: NA; v_call: TRBV27; d_call: TRBD1; cdr3_nt: TGTGCCAGCAGTTTATTCAGGGGGTACGAGCAGTACTTC; cdr3_aa: CASSLFRGYEQYF
j_call: TRBJ2-1; clone_size: NA; v_call: TRBV27; d_call: TRBD2; cdr3_nt: TGTGCCAGCAGGACTAGCGGTCACTCCTACAATGAGCAGTTCTTC; cdr3_aa: CASRTSGHSYNEQFF
j_call: TRBJ1-2; clone_size: NA; v_call: TRBV4-1; d_call: NA; cdr3_nt: TGCGCCAGCAGCCAAGATGCAGATGGCGGCTACACCTTC; cdr3_aa: CASSQDADGGYTF
j_call: TRBJ1-5; clone_size: few; v_call: TRBV12-3/TRBV12-4; d_call: TRBD1; cdr3_nt: TGTGCCAGCAGGGGACAGGGTCCTCACCCCCAGCATTTT; cdr3_aa: CASRGQGPHPQHF
j_call: TRBJ2-7; clone_size: few; v_call: TRBV2; d_call: TRBD1; cdr3_nt: TGTGCCAGCAGTGTTGGTCCGGGACAGGGATCCTACGAGCAGTACTTC; cdr3_aa: CASSVGPGQGSYEQYF
j_call: TRBJ2-5; clone_size: NA; v_call: TRBV5-4; d_call: TRBD2; cdr3_nt: TGTGCCAGCAGCGGGGGGAGGGGAGAGACCCAGTACTTC; cdr3_aa: CASSGGRGETQYF
j_call: TRBJ2-5; clone_size: NA; v_call: TRBV12-3/TRBV12-4; d_call: NA; cdr3_nt: TGTGCCAGCAGACTCCTCTTGTCCCGCGCCCAGTACTTC; cdr3_aa: CASRLLLSRAQYF
j_call: TRBJ2-7; clone_size: NA; v_call: TRBV5-4; d_call: TRBD1; cdr3_nt: TGTGCCAGCAGCTTCGACAGGGCGGGCGAGCAGTACTTC; cdr3_aa: CASSFDRAGEQYF
j_call: TRBJ1-1; clone_size: NA; v_call: TRBV11-2; d_call: TRBD1; cdr3_nt: TGTGCCAGCAGCTCACAGGGGTCCACTGAAGCTTTCTTT; cdr3_aa: CASSSQGSTEAFF
j_call: TRBJ1-4; clone_size: NA; v_call: TRBV5-4; d_call: NA; cdr3_nt: TGTGCCAGCAGCTTGACAGGTGAAGGGGAAAAACTGTTTTTT; cdr3_aa: CASSLTGEGEKLFF
j_call: TRBJ1-3; clone_size: NA; v_call: TRBV9; d_call: NA; cdr3_nt: TGTGCCAGCAGCGCCCCAGCGGGAAACACCATATATTTT; cdr3_aa: CASSAPAGNTIYF